This TCR beta chain is from a study of shared clonotypes between healthy human individuals. Across the study: There were three CD4 naive, three CD4 memory, two CD8 naive and one CD8 memory plates per donor.

For sorted subsets, approximately 0.2 ug DNA per replicate equaled about 27,000 T cell genomes. Measured with immunoSEQ multiplex PCR; TCRdb has only the in-frame clones, and not every one. The sample holds more than 2,000,000 clones; around 90% are singletons and the top ten take over 0.12%. The CDR3 consists of 15 residues. J lost 1 base, V lost 3 bases, and 3 bases had no gene match. CDR1 is SGHRS and CDR2 is YFSETQ in the germline V gene. Regarding the study as a whole: Among four donors, roughly 5.4% of naive CD4 clonotypes were found in common. Non-shared clonotypes had lower generation probabilities than clonotypes shared by all four sorted-subset donors.

As to this clone: Its antigen is as yet unknown. The sample holds other DNA sequences that translate to the same CDR3.

The sequenced sample consisted of naive CD4+ T cells sorted from blood. The subset: CD45RA+ positively selected. The receptor was derived from a man younger than 35 in good health. The chain combines TRBV5-1 with TRBJ2-3; 9 bases fit TRBD1. The CDR3 sequence: CASSSRTGGTDTQYF. The CDR3 DNA reads TGCGCCAGCAGCTCCCGGACAGGGGGCACAGATACGCAGTATTTT.